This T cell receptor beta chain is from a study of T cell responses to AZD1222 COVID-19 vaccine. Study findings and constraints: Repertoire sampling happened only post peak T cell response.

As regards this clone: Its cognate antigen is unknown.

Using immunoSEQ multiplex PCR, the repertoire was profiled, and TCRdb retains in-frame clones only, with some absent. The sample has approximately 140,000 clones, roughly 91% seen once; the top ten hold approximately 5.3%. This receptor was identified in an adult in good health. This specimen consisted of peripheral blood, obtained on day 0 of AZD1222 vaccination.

CDR3 DNA sequence: TGCGCCAGCAGCCAAGTCGCGAAGACAGGAGGAGATACGCAGTATTTT. Its translation: CASSQVAKTGGDTQYF. The chain carries TRBV4-1 and TRBJ2-3, with D possibly TRBD1 on 6 matching bases. V lost 1 base and J lost 5, with 16 bases in between. Per the germline V gene, CDR1 is MGHRA and CDR2 is YSYEKL. CDR3 length: 16 amino acids.